One and the same sample provided the 24 T cell receptor beta chains below, sequenced in a study of cytomegalovirus exposure and HLA in healthy donors. PCR involved 60 Vbeta and 13 Jbeta primers. Clones were read by immunoSEQ multiplex PCR, and TCRdb kept only the in-frame ones, dropping some. Of a few hundred thousand clones in the sample, roughly 91% are singletons; the top ten hold about 1.7%. The source material was PBMCs. These receptors were collected from a girl between 2 and 10 years old in good health and CMV-seronegative.

This clone came up once. DNA of the CDR3: TGTGCCAGCAGCCAAGATCGGACAGGGCAGGATAGCAATCAGCCCCAGCATTTT. Its protein product is CASSQDRTGQDSNQPQHF. The chain carries TRBV4-2 and TRBJ1-5; TRBD1 matches 8 bases. CDR3 length: 18 amino acids. The germline CDR1 and CDR2 sequences are LGHNA and YNFKEQ. Germline trimming cut 0 bases from V and 0 bases from J; bases unmatched to any gene: 7.

The CDR3 protein is CASSPGQDNSPLHF. CDR3 bases: TGTGCCAGCAGCCCGGGACAGGATAATTCACCCCTCCACTTT. The V gene is TRBV5-5, the J gene TRBJ1-6, with 8 bases that match TRBD1. This CDR3 is built from 14 residues. CDR1 is SGHKS, CDR2 YYEKEE, per germline (reference sequence). With 4 bases clipped from V and 5 bases from J, the junction kept 2 bases outside the gene matches.

V usage is TRBV5-6 and J usage is TRBJ1-1; D not resolved. The length of the CDR3 is 13 residues. Trimming removed 2 bases from V and 1 base from J, with 6 bases in between. The germline V gene encodes CDR1 SGHDT and CDR2 YYEEEE. The CDR3 sequence: CASSFGENTEAFF. The CDR3 DNA follows: TGTGCCAGCAGCTTCGGGGAGAACACTGAAGCTTTCTTT.

This rearrangement joins TRBV6-5 to TRBJ2-7, with 9 bases identical to TRBD1. The junction had 4 bases not matched to a gene; V was cut back by 4 bases and J by 3 bases. The CDR3 is 14 amino acids. The germline V gene encodes CDR1 MNHEY and CDR2 SVGAGI. The CDR3 sequence is CASSFPGQGYEQYF. The CDR3 DNA reads as TGTGCCAGCAGTTTCCCGGGACAGGGCTACGAGCAGTACTTC.

This clone was recorded once. This chain connects TRBV7-9 to TRBJ2-3; 7 nucleotides match TRBD1. In germline, CDR1 is SEHNR, CDR2 FQNEAQ (reference sequence). The CDR3 loop spans 15 amino acids. The V gene end was trimmed by 2 bases and the J gene end by 3 bases; junction bases not matched to a gene: 5. In DNA, the CDR3 is TGTGCCAGCAGCTTAACAGGGGTTGGGACAGATACGCAGTATTTT. As protein: CASSLTGVGTDTQYF.

This clone was detected only a few times. V usage is TRBV7-8 and J usage is TRBJ1-2; 7 bases are a match to TRBD1. CDR1 SGHVS and CDR2 FQNEAQ come from the germline V gene. The CDR3 has 16 residues. J was trimmed by 5 bases and V by 2 bases; bases with no gene match: 11. In DNA form, the CDR3 reads TGTGCCAGCAGCTTACCACAGAGGGGGCTGGCTTATGGCTACACCTTC. Its protein is CASSLPQRGLAYGYTF.

This chain links TRBV19 with TRBJ1-1; tentatively, D is TRBD1 (5 bases). Trimming pared 9 bases from V and 0 bases from J, leaving 17 bases between. In germline, CDR1 is LNHDA, CDR2 SQIVND (reference sequence). The CDR3 consists of 15 residues. CDR3 protein: CARGLWTSMNTEAFF. CDR3 nucleotide sequence: TGTGCCAGGGGATTGTGGACAAGCATGAACACTGAAGCTTTCTTT. Full variable domain (outside the CDR3, taken from reference TRBV19 and TRBJ1-1): DGGITQSPKYLFRKEGQNVTLSCEQNLNHDAMYWYRQDPGQGLRLIYYSQIVNDFQKGDIAEGYSVSREKKESFPLTVTSAQKNPTAFYLCARGLWTSMNTEAFFGQGTRLTVV.

This chain links TRBV6-6 with TRBJ1-6; unclear D gene. Trimming pared 4 bases from V and 1 base from J, leaving 8 bases between. Per germline, CDR1 MNHNY and CDR2 SVGAGI (reference sequence). CDR3 length equals 15 residues. In nucleotides, the CDR3 is TGTGCCAGCAGTTTGGGAGGGTCCTATAATTCACCCCTCCACTTT. Residues: CASSLGGSYNSPLHF.

As for this clone: An end of the junction differs from the germline gene, which may be a read error. This chain connects TRBV5-4 to TRBJ2-7, with 8 bases aligning to TRBD1. CDR3 length equals 14 residues. The germline V gene encodes CDR1 SGHNT and CDR2 YYREEE (reference sequence). The CDR3 here is CASSSETGAYGQYF. The DNA of the CDR3 is TGTGCCAGCAGCTCGGAGACAGGGGCTTACGGGCAGTACTTC.

This chain uses TRBV11-2 with TRBJ2-5; 9 bases fit TRBD2. Germline-derived CDR1 and CDR2 are SGHAT and FQNNGV. The CDR3 contains 16 residues. V was clipped by 2 bases and J by 1 base; unmatched bases: 5. This chain's CDR3 is CASSLKLAGLQETQYF. Written as DNA, the CDR3 is TGTGCCAGCAGCTTAAAGCTAGCGGGGCTCCAAGAGACCCAGTACTTC.

This chain joins TRBV27 and TRBJ1-1, with 8 bases matching TRBD1. CDR3 length: 14 amino acids. In germline, CDR1 is MNHEY, CDR2 SMNVEV (reference sequence). The V segment lost 6 bases and the J segment 6 bases; nucleotides outside the gene matches: 9. This chain's CDR3 is CASRQGGGRAEAFF. The CDR3 coding sequence is TGTGCCAGCAGACAGGGGGGTGGGAGGGCTGAAGCTTTCTTT.

This clone occurred once. This sequence joins TRBV10-2 and TRBJ2-7; 9 bases agree with TRBD1. The CDR3 covers 13 residues. Germline CDR1 and CDR2: WSHSY and SAAADI. Trimming took 4 bases from V and 3 from J; bases not matched to a gene: 1. The CDR3: CASSVTGGYEQYF. In nucleotides, the CDR3 is TGCGCCAGCAGTGTGACAGGGGGCTACGAGCAGTACTTC.

The genes are TRBV10-3 and TRBJ1-2; no definite D call. In germline, CDR1 is ENHRY, CDR2 SYGVKD. V was trimmed by 2 bases and J by 8 bases, leaving 15 bases between them. The CDR3 is made up of 14 amino acids. In DNA form, the CDR3 reads TGTGCCATCAGTGAGCCCATGGAGGGTCTAGGCTACACCTTC. It codes for CAISEPMEGLGYTF.

This clone was found once. V usage is TRBV11-2 and J usage is TRBJ1-5; 12 positions match TRBD1. V lost 3 bases and J lost 1; bases outside the gene matches: 7. Germline assignment: CDR1 SGHAT and CDR2 FQNNGV. The CDR3 consists of 18 residues. For the CDR3, the DNA is TGTGCCAGCAGCTTCCTCGGGACAGGGGGCAGGAGCAATCAGCCCCAGCATTTT. Protein product: CASSFLGTGGRSNQPQHF.

The rearrangement links TRBV2 to TRBJ1-5; 10 nucleotides align to TRBD1. V trimming: 6 bases; J trimming: 1 base; junction bases outside the gene matches: 3. Germline-derived CDR1 and CDR2 are SNHLY and FYNNEI. The CDR3 sequence is 15 residues long. The chain's CDR3 is CASRVGQGSNQPQHF. The CDR3 DNA is TGTGCCAGCAGGGTGGGACAGGGGAGCAATCAGCCCCAGCATTTT.

The chain combines TRBV18 with TRBJ1-1, with 10 bases fitting TRBD1. V lost 3 bases, J lost 1 base, and 11 bases stayed unmatched. Germline values: CDR1 KGHSH, CDR2 LQKENI. CDR3 length equals 18 residues. As DNA, the CDR3 is TGTGCCAGCTCACCTATAACTGGACAGGGGGTCAAGAACACTGAAGCTTTCTTT. It codes for CASSPITGQGVKNTEAFF.

The rearrangement links TRBV19 to TRBJ1-1; D is unclear. V was pared by 6 bases and J by 0 bases, with 5 bases between. CDR3 length: 12 amino acids. Per germline, CDR1 LNHDA and CDR2 SQIVND (reference sequence). The CDR3 here is CASRRVNTEAFF. The DNA of the CDR3 is TGTGCCAGTAGGCGAGTGAACACTGAAGCTTTCTTT.

This clone was detected a few times. J is TRBJ2-1 and V is TRBV25-1, with D hard to call. Germline lookup yields CDR1 MGHDK and CDR2 SYGVNS. The V end lost 8 bases, the J end lost 7 bases, and 9 bases lay between the germline ends. The CDR3 loop spans 11 amino acids. CDR3 sequence: CASGVGNEQFF. The CDR3 nucleotides are TGTGCCAGCGGAGTTGGGAATGAGCAGTTCTTC. Based on the CDR3 plus reference TRBV25-1 and TRBJ2-1, the full variable domain is EADIYQTPRYLVIGTGKKITLECSQTMGHDKMYWYQQDPGMELHLIHYSYGVNSTEKGDLSSESTVSRIRTEHFPLTLESARPSHTSQYLCASGVGNEQFFGPGTRLTVL.

The chain uses TRBV25-1 and TRBJ2-7, with 10 bases lining up with TRBD1. Germline V gives CDR1 MGHDK, CDR2 SYGVNS. This CDR3 comprises 17 residues. Trimming cost V 6 bases and J 4 bases; bases outside gene matches: 15. The CDR3 nucleotides read TGTGCCAGCAGCGACGGATTCCGTAGGGACAGGGGATACGAGCAGTACTTC. Its translation: CASSDGFRRDRGYEQYF.

On this clone: This sample includes further DNA sequences coding for the same CDR3. The V gene is TRBV5-1, the J gene TRBJ2-5, with 11 nucleotides matching TRBD2. Germline values: CDR1 SGHRS, CDR2 YFSETQ. The CDR3 is 15 amino acids. The junction had 3 bases not matched to a gene; V was cut back by 4 bases and J by 1 base. CDR3 residues: CASSRTSGSQETQYF. Here the CDR3 DNA reads TGCGCCAGCAGCAGAACTAGCGGGAGCCAAGAGACCCAGTACTTC.

This clone was seen a few times. The genes are TRBV30 and TRBJ2-1; TRBD2 is a possible D gene (7 bases). Germline V gives CDR1 GTSNPN, CDR2 SVGIG (reference sequence). The CDR3 runs to 17 residues. Trimming pared 1 base from V and 1 base from J, leaving 17 bases between. The CDR3, as DNA: TGTGCCTGGAGTGGGGGAGTAGGGGGGGAATCCTACAATGAGCAGTTCTTC. It is translated as CAWSGGVGGESYNEQFF.

V gene TRBV6-5 combines with J gene TRBJ1-2, with a weak D call TRBD1 (5 bases). The ends were cut back, 1 base at V and 8 bases at J, with 14 bases in the middle. This CDR3 has 14 amino acids. Germline V gives CDR1 MNHEY, CDR2 SVGAGI. In DNA, the CDR3 is TGTGCCAGCAGTTACTTAGGGGAATGGAACGGCTACACCTTC. Translating it yields CASSYLGEWNGYTF.

The CDR3, as DNA: TGTGCCAGTAGTATCCCCGGAGGGCTGAGCACAGATACGCAGTATTTT. Amino acid sequence: CASSIPGGLSTDTQYF. The V call is TRBV19, the J call TRBJ2-3; the D gene is possibly TRBD2 (6 bases). The germline V gene has CDR1 LNHDA and CDR2 SQIVND (reference sequence). CDR3 length: 16 residues. Trimming took 3 bases from V and 0 from J, leaving 13 bases between them. Full variable domain (remainder filled in from reference TRBV19 and TRBJ2-3): DGGITQSPKYLFRKEGQNVTLSCEQNLNHDAMYWYRQDPGQGLRLIYYSQIVNDFQKGDIAEGYSVSREKKESFPLTVTSAQKNPTAFYLCASSIPGGLSTDTQYFGPGTRLTVL.

The chain is built from TRBV29-1 and TRBJ1-2; possible D gene TRBD1, 6 bases. Germline lookup yields CDR1 SQVTM and CDR2 ANQGSEA. The CDR3 has 14 amino acids. Trimming left V 7 bases short and J 2 bases short, with 17 bases between. The CDR3 DNA sequence: TGCAGCGGTTTGAATTACAGGGAGAACTATGGCTACACCTTC. Translating it yields CSGLNYRENYGYTF.